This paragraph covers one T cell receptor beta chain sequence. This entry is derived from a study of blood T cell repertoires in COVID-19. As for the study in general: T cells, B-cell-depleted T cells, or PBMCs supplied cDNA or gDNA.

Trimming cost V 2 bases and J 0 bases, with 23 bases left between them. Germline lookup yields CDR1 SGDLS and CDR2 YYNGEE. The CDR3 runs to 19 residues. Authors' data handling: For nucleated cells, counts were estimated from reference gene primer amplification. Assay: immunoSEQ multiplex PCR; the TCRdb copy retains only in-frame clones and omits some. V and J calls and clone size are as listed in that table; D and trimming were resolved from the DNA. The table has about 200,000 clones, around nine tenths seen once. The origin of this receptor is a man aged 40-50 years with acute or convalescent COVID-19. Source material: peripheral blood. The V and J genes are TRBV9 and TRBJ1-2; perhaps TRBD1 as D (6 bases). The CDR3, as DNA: TGTGCCAGCAGCGTGGTGCCCGGGCAGGGGTATACCCCTAACTATGGCTACACCTTC. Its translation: CASSVVPGQGYTPNYGYTF.